This T cell receptor (beta chain) was captured by sequencing in a study of T cell repertoires in cytomegalovirus infection. Across the study: Public TCR beta signatures provided an indication of both CMV infection and a matching HLA type. General study points: Accumulated public TCR beta family frequency recognized individuals carrying CMV together with the relevant HLA. Ex vivo, HLA-C-restricted CMV-specific TCR beta clonotypes prevailed over the rest of the response.

As concerns this clonotype: Its antigen remains unidentified.

MiXCR was run by TCRdb on the reads, yielding one entry per CDR3 protein. Here the sample spans 150,000 to 200,000 distinct CDR3 sequences, over 13% being singletons. The origin of this receptor is a human donor in good health (CMV status not recorded). Some clones in this sample may be carry-over from other donors' samples. Sequenced: PBMCs.

Here the CDR3 reads CSAPDWYNEQFF. CDR3 DNA sequence: TGCAGTGCGCCCGACTGGTACAATGAGCAGTTCTTC. The chain is built from TRBV20-1 and TRBJ2-1; D is unresolved. The length of the CDR3 is 12 residues. Germline V gives CDR1 DFQATT, CDR2 SNEGSKA (reference sequence). Trimming removed 6 bases from V and 4 bases from J, with 10 bases in between.